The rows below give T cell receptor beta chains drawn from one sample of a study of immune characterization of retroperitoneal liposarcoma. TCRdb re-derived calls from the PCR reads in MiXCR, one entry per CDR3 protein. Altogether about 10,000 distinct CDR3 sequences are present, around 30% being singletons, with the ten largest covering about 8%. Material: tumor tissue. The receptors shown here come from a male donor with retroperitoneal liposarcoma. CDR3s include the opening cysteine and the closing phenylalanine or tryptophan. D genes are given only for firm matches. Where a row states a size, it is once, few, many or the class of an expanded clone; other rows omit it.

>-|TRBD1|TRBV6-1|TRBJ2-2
TGTGCCAGCAGGATGGACAGGGGTGCAGGGGAGCTGTTTTTT
CASRMDRGAGELFF
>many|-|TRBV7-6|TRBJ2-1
TGTGCCAGCAGTTACCGGGCCCAGAGCTCCTACGAGCAGTTCTTC
CASSYRAQSSYEQFF
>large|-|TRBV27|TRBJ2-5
TGTGCCAGCAGTTTATTACCGGGGACACAAGAGACCCAGTACTTC
CASSLLPGTQETQYF
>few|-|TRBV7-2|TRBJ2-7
TGTGCCAGCAGCTTAGATATAGTGCCCTACGAGCAGTACTTC
CASSLDIVPYEQYF
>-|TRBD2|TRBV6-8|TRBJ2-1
TGTGCCAGCAGTTACTTTACCCTTAGCGGGAGGCTATACAATGAGCAGTTCTTC
CASSYFTLSGRLYNEQFF
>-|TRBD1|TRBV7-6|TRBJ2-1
TGTGCCAGCAGCTTAGCAGGACAGGGCAACAATGAGCAGTTCTTC
CASSLAGQGNNEQFF
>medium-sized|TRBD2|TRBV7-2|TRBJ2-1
TGTGCCAGCAGCCGGACTAGCGACCACAATGAGCAGTTCTTC
CASSRTSDHNEQFF
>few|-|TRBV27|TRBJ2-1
TGTGCCAGCAGTTTTGGACGGACAGAGCAGTTCTTC
CASSFGRTEQFF
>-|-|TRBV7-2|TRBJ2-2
TGTGCCAGCAGCCGGGCCTTCGGGGAGCTGTTTTTT
CASSRAFGELFF
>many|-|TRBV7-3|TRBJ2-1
TGTGCCAGCAGCTGGTTAGGTCAACAGGGAGAGACCCAGTTCTTC
CASSWLGQQGETQFF
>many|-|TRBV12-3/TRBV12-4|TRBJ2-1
TGTGCCAGCAGTTTTCGGGGGACAGCAACAAGCGAGCAGTTCTTC
CASSFRGTATSEQFF
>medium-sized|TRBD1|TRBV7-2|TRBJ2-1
TGTGCCAGCAGCTGGGACAGGGGGCAATACGAGCAGTTCTTC
CASSWDRGQYEQFF
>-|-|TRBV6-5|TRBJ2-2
TGTGCCAGCAGTTACTCGAGAAGCTCTACCGGGGAGCTGTTTTTT
CASSYSRSSTGELFF
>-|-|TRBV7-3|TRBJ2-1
TGTGCCAGCAGCCCCCTCCAGCGGGCCTCTCTCAATGAGCAGTTCTTC
CASSPLQRASLNEQFF
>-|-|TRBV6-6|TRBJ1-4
TGTGCCAGCAGTGAGACGGAAGTGAGGGAAAAACTGTTTTTT
CASSETEVREKLFF
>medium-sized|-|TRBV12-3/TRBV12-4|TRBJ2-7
TGTGCCAGCAGTTTTGGCGGAGTCTCCTACGAGCAGTACTTC
CASSFGGVSYEQYF
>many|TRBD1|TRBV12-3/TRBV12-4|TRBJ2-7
TGTGCCAGCAGTTTGTGGACAGGCGAGCAGTACTTC
CASSLWTGEQYF
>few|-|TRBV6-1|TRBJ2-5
TGTGCCAGCAGTAGAACAGGGTTCGAGACCCAGTACTTC
CASSRTGFETQYF
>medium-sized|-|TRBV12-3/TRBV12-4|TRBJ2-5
TGTGCCAGCAGTCCGGGCGGGGACCTAGAGACCCAGTACTTC
CASSPGGDLETQYF
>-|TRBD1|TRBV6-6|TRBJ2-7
TGTGCCAGCAGTTACTCCGACAGGGGTGAGCAGTACTTC
CASSYSDRGEQYF
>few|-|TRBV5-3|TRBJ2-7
TGTGCCAGCAGCGACCCGGGACGGGGCTCCTACGAGCAGTACTTC
CASSDPGRGSYEQYF
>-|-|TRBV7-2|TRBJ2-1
TGTGCCAGCAGCCCCCGGGCTAGTTATGAGCAGTTCTTC
CASSPRASYEQFF
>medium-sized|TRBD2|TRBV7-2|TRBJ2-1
TGTGCCAGCAGCCTGGGACTAGCGGGGATCGAGCAGTTCTTC
CASSLGLAGIEQFF
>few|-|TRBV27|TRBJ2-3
TGTGCCAGCAGTTTATCGAGCACAGATACGCAGTATTTT
CASSLSSTDTQYF
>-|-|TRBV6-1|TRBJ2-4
TGTGCCAGCAACGCCGAGGGGTTTCAGTACTTC
CASNAEGFQYF
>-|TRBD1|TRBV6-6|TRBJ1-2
TGTGCCAGCAGTTACGACAGGGTAGGGGGCTACACCTTC
CASSYDRVGGYTF
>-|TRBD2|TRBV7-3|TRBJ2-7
TGTGCCAGCAGCTCGGCTAGCGGGAACAATGAGCAGTACTTC
CASSSASGNNEQYF
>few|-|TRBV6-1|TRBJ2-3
TGTGCCAGCAGCGACTACTCCACAGATACGCAGTATTTT
CASSDYSTDTQYF
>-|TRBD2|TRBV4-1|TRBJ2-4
TGTGCCAGCAGCTCATTAACGGGAACTAGCGGCTACAATGAGCAGTACTTC
CASSSLTGTSGYNEQYF
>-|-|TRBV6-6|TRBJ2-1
TGTGCCAGCAGTTACTCGGGCATTCAGTTCTTC
CASSYSGIQFF
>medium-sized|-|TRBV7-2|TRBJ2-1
TGTGCCAGCAGTCGGGACGGTCACTACGAGCAGTTCTTC
CASSRDGHYEQFF
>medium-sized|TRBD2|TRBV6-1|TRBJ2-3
TGTGCCAGCCTCCCTTCGGGGGGGGTAAGCACAGATACGCAGTATTTT
CASLPSGGVSTDTQYF
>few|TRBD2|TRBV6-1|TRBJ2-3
TGTGCCAGCCATAACCGGGGGGAGGTAGATACGCAGTATTTT
CASHNRGEVDTQYF
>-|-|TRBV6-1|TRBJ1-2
TGTGCCAGCTCTCCCGGGGCGAACTATGGCTACACCTTC
CASSPGANYGYTF
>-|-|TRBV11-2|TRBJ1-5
TGTGCCAGCAGCGCGGTAGGAGGCAATCAGCCCCAGCATTTT
CASSAVGGNQPQHF
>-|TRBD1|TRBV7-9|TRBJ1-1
TGTGCCAGCAGACCGGGACAGATCACTGAAGCTTTCTTT
CASRPGQITEAFF
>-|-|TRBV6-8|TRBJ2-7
TGTGCCAGCAGTTATCAAAGCGGAATCCTCTACGAGCAGTACTTC
CASSYQSGILYEQYF
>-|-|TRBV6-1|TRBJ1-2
TGTGCCAGCAGTGATGAAAGTGGCTACACCTTC
CASSDESGYTF
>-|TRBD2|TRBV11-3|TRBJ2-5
TGTGCCAGCAGCGCCACCCCTAGTAGCGGGAAGACGAATGAGCAGTACTTC
CASSATPSSGKTNEQYF
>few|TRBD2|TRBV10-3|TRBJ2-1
TGTGCCATCAGTGATAGGGGACTAGCGGCGAACAATGAGCAGTTCTTC
CAISDRGLAANNEQFF
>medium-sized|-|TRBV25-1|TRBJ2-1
TGTGCCAGCAGTTCCGGGACTTCCCTAAACAATGAGCAGTTCTTC
CASSSGTSLNNEQFF
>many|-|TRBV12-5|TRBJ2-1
TGTGCTAGTGGTTTGGCCACAGGGACGGGGGTAGACAATGAGCAGTTCTTC
CASGLATGTGVDNEQFF
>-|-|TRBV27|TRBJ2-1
TGTGCCAGCAGTTCCAGCGGGTCCAGCTCCTACAATGAGCAGTTCTTC
CASSSSGSSSYNEQFF
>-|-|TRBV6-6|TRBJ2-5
TGTGCCAGCAGTTACTCAGGGGGGCGAAAAGAGACCCAGTACTTC
CASSYSGGRKETQYF
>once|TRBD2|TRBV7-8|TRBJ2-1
TGTGCCAGCAGCTTAAGCGGGAAGTACAATGAGCAGTTCTTC
CASSLSGKYNEQFF
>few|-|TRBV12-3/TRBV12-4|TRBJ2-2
TGTGCCAGCAGTGGGGCCATCCTACACACCGGGGAGCTGTTTTTT
CASSGAILHTGELFF
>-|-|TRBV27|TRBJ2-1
TGTGCCAGCAGTTTAAGTAATGAGCAGTTCTTC
CASSLSNEQFF
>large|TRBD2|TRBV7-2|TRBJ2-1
TGTGCCAGCAGCTCGCGGGGGGTCTACAATGAGCAGTTCTTC
CASSSRGVYNEQFF
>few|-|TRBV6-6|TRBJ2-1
TGTGCCAGCAGTTACTCGATGATAGGAGAGACCCAGTTCTTC
CASSYSMIGETQFF
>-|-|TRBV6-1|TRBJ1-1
TGTGCCAGCAGGGGGAGTGGACTTTACGGCACTGAAGCTTTCTTT
CASRGSGLYGTEAFF
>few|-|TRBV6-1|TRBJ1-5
TGTGCCAGCAGGGGTGGCAATCAGCCCCAGCATTTT
CASRGGNQPQHF
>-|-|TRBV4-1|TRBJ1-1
TGCGCCAGCAGCCAAGAGGGAGGGTCGGAAGCTTTCTTT
CASSQEGGSEAFF
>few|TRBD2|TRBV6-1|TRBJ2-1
TGTGCCAGCAGTTCAGCGGGAGAGGGGTGGGGTGAGCAGTTCTTC
CASSSAGEGWGEQFF